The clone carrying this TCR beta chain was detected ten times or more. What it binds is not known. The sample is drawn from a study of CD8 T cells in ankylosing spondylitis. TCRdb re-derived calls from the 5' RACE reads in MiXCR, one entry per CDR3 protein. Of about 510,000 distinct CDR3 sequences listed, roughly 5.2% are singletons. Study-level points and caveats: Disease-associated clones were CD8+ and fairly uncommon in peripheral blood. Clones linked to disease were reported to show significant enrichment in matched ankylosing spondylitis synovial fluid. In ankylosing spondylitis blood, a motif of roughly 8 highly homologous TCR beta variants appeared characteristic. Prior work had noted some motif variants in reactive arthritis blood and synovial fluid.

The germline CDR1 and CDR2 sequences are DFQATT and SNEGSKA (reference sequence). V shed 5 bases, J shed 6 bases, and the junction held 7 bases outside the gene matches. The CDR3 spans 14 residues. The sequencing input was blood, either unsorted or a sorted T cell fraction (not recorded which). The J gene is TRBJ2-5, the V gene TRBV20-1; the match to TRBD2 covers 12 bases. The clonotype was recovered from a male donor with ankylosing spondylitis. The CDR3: CSASLAGGKKTQYF. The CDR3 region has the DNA TGCAGTGCTTCACTAGCGGGGGGTAAGAAGACCCAGTACTTC.